The present T cell receptor (beta chain) was sequenced within a study of blood T cell repertoires in COVID-19. Seattle's cohort entered during active infection and was followed longitudinally. Germline loops: CDR1 MNHEY, CDR2 SVGEGT. CDR3 size: 15 residues. V gave up 5 bases and J gave up 4 bases, with 14 bases separating them. TCRdb's copy holds only in-frame clones and misses some; the assay was immunoSEQ multiplex PCR. The table records 200,000 to 250,000 clones, 83% of them present only once. The chain links TRBV6-2 or TRBV6-3 to TRBJ2-2; TRBD1 might be the D (5 bases). This sequence originates from a woman aged 25-40 years with COVID-19, enrolled during active disease. The sample taken for sequencing was peripheral blood. CDR3 DNA sequence: TGTGCCAGCAGTCTCTGGACAAGTTCCACCGGGGAGCTGTTTTTT. Its translation is CASSLWTSSTGELFF.